This T cell receptor (beta chain) appears in the sequencing data of a study of metastatic and nonmetastatic thyroid tumors. This clone rates as medium-sized. TCRdb re-called clones from the PCR reads using MiXCR. The top ten clones hold 3% of a sample with 30,000 to 35,000 clones, about 21% of them seen once. From germline, CDR1 is SGHNT and CDR2 YYREEE (reference sequence). V dropped 3 bases and J dropped 7 bases, with 8 bases sitting between them. CDR3 size: 11 residues. Prior to thyroid surgery, none of the patients had received any treatment. The rearrangement links TRBV5-4 to TRBJ2-7; D unclear. This sequence originates from a male donor with papillary thyroid cancer or a benign thyroid nodule (not recorded which). Some clones in this sample may be carry-over from other donors' samples. The sequenced sample was tumor tissue. For the CDR3, the DNA is TGTGCCAGCAGCTGGGATGAAGAGCAGTACTTC. Its protein product is CASSWDEEQYF.